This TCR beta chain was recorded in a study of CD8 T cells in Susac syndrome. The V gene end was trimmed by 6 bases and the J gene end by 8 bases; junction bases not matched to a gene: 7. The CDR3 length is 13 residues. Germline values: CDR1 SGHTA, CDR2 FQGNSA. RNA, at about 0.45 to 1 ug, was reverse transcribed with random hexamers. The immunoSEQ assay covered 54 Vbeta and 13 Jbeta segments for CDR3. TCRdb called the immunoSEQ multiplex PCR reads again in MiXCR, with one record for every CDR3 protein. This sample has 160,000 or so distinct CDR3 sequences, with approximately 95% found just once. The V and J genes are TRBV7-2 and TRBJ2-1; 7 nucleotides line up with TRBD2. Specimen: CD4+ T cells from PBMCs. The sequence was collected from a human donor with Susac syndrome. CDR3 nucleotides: TGTGCCAGCAGGGCACCTAGCGGCCATGAGCAGTTCTTC. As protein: CASRAPSGHEQFF.